This T cell receptor beta chain is drawn from a study of blood T cell repertoires in COVID-19. Data came from immunoSEQ multiplex PCR; TCRdb stores just in-frame clones and leaves some out. The table has a few hundred thousand clones, 85% seen once. From germline, CDR1 is SGHAT and CDR2 FQNNGV. This CDR3 is 14 amino acids long. V lost 1 base, J lost 5 bases, and 4 bases stayed unmatched. The sample consisted of PBMCs or T cells enriched from blood (not recorded which). The receptor comes from a woman in her 50s who had recovered from COVID-19. The gene calls are TRBV11-2 and TRBJ2-7; 8 positions agree with TRBD2. CDR3: CASSLAGLVHEQYF. The CDR3, as DNA: TGTGCCAGCAGCTTAGCGGGACTAGTTCACGAGCAGTACTTC.